This TCR beta chain was captured by sequencing in a study of monozygotic twins with inflammatory bowel disease. Regarding the study as a whole: Some repertoire variability may stem from patients' differing immunosuppressive treatments.

UMIs incorporating a 6-nucleotide sample barcode were appended by means of template switching. TCRdb re-called the 5' RACE reads; one entry per CDR3 protein, DNA not given. Its clone listing holds 310,000 or so distinct CDR3 sequences. A note on this clonotype: Its antigen is currently unknown.

This receptor was identified in a human donor with ulcerative colitis or Crohn's disease, or a healthy co-twin of an affected twin (not recorded which). Sequenced: blood.

The CDR3 sequence is CASSFFGKTSEGYTF. The rearrangement links TRBV12-3 or TRBV12-4 to TRBJ1-2; TCRdb proposes TRBD1, but this gene call is untestable without DNA. CDR3 length: 15 amino acids.